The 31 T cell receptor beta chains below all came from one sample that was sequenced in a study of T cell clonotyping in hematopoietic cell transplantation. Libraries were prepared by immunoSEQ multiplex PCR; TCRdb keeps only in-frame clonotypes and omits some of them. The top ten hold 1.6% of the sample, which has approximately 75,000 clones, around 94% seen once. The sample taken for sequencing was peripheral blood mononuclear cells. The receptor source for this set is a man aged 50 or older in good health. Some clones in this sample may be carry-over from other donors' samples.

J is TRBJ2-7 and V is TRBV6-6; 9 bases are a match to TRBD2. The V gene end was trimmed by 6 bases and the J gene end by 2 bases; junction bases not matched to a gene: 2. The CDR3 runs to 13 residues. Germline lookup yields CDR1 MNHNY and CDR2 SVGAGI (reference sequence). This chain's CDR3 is CASRGGGAYEQYF. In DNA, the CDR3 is TGTGCCAGCAGGGGCGGGGGGGCCTACGAGCAGTACTTC.

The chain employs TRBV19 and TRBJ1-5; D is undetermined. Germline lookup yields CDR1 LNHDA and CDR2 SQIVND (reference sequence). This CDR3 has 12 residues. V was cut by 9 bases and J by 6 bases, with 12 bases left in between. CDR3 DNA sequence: TGTGCCAGCACTCTGGGAGCTCAGCCCCAGCATTTT. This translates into CASTLGAQPQHF.

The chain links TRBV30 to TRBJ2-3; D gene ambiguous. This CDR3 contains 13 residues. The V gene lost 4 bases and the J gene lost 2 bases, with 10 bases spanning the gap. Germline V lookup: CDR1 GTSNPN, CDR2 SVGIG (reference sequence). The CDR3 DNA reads TGTGCCTGGACTGCCATAGACACAGATACGCAGTATTTT. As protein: CAWTAIDTDTQYF.

The CDR3 here is CASSFGRGTGGTQYF. The CDR3 nucleotides are TGTGCCAGCAGCTTTGGGAGGGGGACCGGAGGTACGCAGTATTTT. The J gene is TRBJ2-3, the V gene TRBV7-2; D might be TRBD2 (7 bases). The germline gives CDR1 SGHTA, CDR2 FQGNSA. This CDR3 spans 15 amino acids. The germline V and J ends were trimmed by 3 bases and 8 bases, with 18 bases remaining between them.

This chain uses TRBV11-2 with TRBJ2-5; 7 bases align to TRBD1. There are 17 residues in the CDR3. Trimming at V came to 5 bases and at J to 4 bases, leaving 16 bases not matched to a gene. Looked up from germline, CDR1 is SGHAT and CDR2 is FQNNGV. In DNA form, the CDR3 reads TGTGCCAGCAGCCTTACTTTTCCCCAGGGGGTCGGAGAGACCCAGTACTTC. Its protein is CASSLTFPQGVGETQYF.

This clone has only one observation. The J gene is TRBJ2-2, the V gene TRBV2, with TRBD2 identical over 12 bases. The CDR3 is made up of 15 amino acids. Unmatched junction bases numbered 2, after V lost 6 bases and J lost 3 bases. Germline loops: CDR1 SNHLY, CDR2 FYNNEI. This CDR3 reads CASRRLAGDTGELFF. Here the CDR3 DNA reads TGTGCCAGCAGGAGACTAGCGGGGGACACCGGGGAGCTGTTTTTT.

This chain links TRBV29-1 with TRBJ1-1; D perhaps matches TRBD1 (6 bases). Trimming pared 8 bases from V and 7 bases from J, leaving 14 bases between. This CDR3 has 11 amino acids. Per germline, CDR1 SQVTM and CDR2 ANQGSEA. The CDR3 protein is CSLRRGGEAFF. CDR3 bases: TGCAGCCTTCGGAGGGGGGGTGAAGCTTTCTTT.

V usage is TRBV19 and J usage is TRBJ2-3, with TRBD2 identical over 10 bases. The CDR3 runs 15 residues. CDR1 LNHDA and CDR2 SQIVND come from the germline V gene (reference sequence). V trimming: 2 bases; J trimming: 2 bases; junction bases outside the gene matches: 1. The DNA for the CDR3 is TGTGCCAGTAGTATAACTAGCGGGACCACAGATACGCAGTATTTT. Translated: CASSITSGTTDTQYF.

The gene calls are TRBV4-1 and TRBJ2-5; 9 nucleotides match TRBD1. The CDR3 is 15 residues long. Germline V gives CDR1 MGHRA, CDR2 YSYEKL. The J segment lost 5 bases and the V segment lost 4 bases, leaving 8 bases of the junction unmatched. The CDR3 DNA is TGCGCCAGCAGCCTAAGACAGGGGGATAGGGAGACCCAGTACTTC. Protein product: CASSLRQGDRETQYF.

DNA of the CDR3: TGTGCCAGCAGCTTAGTGGGTCGGGATCATGGGGATGAGCAGTTCTTC. Protein sequence: CASSLVGRDHGDEQFF. The chain employs TRBV7-2 and TRBJ2-1; a weak D match, TRBD2 (5 bases). Germline V gives CDR1 SGHTA, CDR2 FQGNSA. The length of the CDR3 is 16 residues. V was trimmed by 1 base and J by 8 bases, leaving 18 bases between them.

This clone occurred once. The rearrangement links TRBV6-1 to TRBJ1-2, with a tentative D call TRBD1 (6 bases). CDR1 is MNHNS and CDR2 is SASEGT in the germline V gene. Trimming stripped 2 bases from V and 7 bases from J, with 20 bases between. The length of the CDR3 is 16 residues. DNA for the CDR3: TGTGCCAGCAGTGAATCGGGGGGGCAGGGTTTTCGTGGCTACACCTTC. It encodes CASSESGGQGFRGYTF.

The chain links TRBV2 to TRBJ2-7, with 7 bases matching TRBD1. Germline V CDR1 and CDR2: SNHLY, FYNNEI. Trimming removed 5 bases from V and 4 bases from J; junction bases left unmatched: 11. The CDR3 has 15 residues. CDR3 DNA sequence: TGTGCCAGCAGTCTCCCAGACAGGGTCCTTTACGAGCAGTACTTC. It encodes CASSLPDRVLYEQYF. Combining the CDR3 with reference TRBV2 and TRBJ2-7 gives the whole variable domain EPEVTQTPSHQVTQMGQEVILRCVPISNHLYFYWYRQILGQKVEFLVSFYNNEISEKSEIFDDQFSVERPDGSNFTLKIRSTKLEDSAMYFCASSLPDRVLYEQYFGPGTRLTVT.

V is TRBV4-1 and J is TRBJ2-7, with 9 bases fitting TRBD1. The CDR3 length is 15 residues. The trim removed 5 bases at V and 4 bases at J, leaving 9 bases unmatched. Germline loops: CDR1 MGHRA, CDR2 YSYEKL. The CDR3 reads CASSSRTGEFYEQYF. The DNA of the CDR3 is TGCGCCAGCAGCTCCCGGACAGGGGAGTTTTACGAGCAGTACTTC.

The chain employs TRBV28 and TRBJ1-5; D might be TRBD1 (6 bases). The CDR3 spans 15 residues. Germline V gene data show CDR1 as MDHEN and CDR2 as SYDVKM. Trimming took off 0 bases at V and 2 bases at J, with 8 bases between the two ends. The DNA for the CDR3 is TGTGCCAGCAGTTTATGGGACAGTGGCAATCAGCCCCAGCATTTT. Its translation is CASSLWDSGNQPQHF.

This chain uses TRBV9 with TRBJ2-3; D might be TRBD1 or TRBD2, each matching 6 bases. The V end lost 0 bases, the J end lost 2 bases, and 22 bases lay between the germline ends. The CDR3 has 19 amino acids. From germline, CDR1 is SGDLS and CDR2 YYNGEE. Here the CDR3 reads CASSVDGQLSGVHTDTQYF. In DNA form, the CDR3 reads TGTGCCAGCAGCGTAGACGGACAGTTATCGGGGGTACACACAGATACGCAGTATTTT.

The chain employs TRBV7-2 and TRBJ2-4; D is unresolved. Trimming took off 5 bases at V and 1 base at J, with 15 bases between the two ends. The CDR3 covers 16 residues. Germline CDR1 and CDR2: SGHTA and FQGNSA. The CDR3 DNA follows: TGTGCCAGCAGCGGCGGTGGGCCAATTGCCAAAAACATTCAGTACTTC. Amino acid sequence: CASSGGGPIAKNIQYF.

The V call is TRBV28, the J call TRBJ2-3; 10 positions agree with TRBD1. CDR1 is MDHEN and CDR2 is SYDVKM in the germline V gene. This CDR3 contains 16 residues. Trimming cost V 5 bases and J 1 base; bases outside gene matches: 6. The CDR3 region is CASSRTGTGGTDTQYF. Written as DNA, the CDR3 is TGTGCCAGCAGTAGAACCGGGACAGGGGGCACAGATACGCAGTATTTT.

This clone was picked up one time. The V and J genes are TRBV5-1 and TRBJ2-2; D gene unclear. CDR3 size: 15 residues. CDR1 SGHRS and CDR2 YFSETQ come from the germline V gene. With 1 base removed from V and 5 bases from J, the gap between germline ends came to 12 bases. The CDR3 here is CASSLIPTRTGELFF. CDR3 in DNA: TGCGCCAGCAGCTTGATCCCTACAAGGACCGGGGAGCTGTTTTTT.

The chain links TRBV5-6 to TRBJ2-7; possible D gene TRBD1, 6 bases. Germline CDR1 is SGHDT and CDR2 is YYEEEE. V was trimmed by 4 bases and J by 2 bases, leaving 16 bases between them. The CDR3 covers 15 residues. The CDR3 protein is CASSRDIEPTYEQYF. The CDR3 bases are TGTGCCAGCAGCCGGGACATCGAGCCAACCTACGAGCAGTACTTC.

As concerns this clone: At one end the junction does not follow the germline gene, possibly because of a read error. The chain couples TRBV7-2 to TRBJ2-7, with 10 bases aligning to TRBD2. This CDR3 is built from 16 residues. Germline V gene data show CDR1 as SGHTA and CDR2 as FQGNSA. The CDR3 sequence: CASSLASSGGLYEQYF. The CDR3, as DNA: TGTGCCAGCAGCCTAGCTTCTAGCGGGGGCCTCTACGAGCAGTACTTC.

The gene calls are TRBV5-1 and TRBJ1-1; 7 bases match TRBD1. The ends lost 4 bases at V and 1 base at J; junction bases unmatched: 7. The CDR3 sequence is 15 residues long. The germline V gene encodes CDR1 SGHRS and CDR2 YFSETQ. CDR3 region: CASSAVGTANTEAFF. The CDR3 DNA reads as TGCGCCAGCAGCGCGGTGGGGACAGCGAACACTGAAGCTTTCTTT. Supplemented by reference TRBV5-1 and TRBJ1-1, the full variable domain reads KAGVTQTPRYLIKTRGQQVTLSCSPISGHRSVSWYQQTPGQGLQFLFEYFSETQRNKGNFPGRFSGRQFSNSRSEMNVSTLELGDSALYLCASSAVGTANTEAFFGQGTRLTVV.

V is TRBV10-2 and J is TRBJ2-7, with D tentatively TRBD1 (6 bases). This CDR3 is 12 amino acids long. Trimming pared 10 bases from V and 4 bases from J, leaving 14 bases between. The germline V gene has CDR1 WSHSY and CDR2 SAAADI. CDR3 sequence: CATHRGGYEQYF. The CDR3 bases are TGCGCCACACACCGAGGGGGATACGAGCAGTACTTC.

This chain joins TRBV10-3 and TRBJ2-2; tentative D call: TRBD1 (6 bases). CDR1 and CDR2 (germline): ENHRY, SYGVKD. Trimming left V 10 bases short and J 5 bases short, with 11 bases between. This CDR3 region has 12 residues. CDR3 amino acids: CATHRETGELFF. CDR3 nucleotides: TGTGCCACCCACAGGGAAACCGGGGAGCTGTTTTTT.

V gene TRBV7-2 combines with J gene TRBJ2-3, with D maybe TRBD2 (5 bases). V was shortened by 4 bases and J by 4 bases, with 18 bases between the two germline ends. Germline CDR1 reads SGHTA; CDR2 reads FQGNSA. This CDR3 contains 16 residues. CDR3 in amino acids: CASSSLRTGIPDTQYF. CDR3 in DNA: TGTGCCAGCAGCTCCCTTCGGACGGGGATACCAGATACGCAGTATTTT. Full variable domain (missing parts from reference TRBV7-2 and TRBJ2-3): GAGVSQSPSNKVTEKGKDVELRCDPISGHTALYWYRQSLGQGLEFLIYFQGNSAPDKSGLPSDRFSAERTGGSVSTLTIQRTQQEDSAVYLCASSSLRTGIPDTQYFGPGTRLTVL.

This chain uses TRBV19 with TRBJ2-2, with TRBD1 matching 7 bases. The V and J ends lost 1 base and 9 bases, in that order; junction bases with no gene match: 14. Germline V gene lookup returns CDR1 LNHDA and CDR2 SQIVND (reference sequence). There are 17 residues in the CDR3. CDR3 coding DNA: TGTGCCAGTAGTATAGGGAATCGGAGACAGGGCCGCAGGGAGCTGTTTTTT. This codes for CASSIGNRRQGRRELFF.

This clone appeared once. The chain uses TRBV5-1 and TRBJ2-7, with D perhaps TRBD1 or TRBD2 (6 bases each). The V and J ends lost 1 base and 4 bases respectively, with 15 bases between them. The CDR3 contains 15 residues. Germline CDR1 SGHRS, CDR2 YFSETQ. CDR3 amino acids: CASSLSGAAFYEQYF. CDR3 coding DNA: TGCGCCAGCAGCTTGTCGGGGGCGGCCTTTTACGAGCAGTACTTC.

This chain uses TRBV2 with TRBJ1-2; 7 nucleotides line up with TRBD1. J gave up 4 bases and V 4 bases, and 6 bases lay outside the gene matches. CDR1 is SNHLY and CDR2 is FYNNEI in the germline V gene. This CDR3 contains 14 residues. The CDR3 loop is CASSGDRTTYGYTF. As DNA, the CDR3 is TGTGCCAGCAGTGGGGACAGAACGACCTATGGCTACACCTTC.

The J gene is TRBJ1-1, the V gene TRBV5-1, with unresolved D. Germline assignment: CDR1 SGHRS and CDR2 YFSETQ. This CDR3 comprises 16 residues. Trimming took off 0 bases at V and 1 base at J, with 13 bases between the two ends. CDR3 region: CASSLGFGSGNTEAFF. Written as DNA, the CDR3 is TGCGCCAGCAGCTTGGGGTTCGGGTCTGGGAACACTGAAGCTTTCTTT.

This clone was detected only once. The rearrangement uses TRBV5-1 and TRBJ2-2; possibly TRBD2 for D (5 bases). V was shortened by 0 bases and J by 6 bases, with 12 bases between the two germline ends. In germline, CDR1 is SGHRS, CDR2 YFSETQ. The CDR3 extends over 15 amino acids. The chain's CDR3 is CASSLVGEWAGELFF. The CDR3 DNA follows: TGCGCCAGCAGCTTGGTCGGGGAATGGGCCGGGGAGCTGTTTTTT.

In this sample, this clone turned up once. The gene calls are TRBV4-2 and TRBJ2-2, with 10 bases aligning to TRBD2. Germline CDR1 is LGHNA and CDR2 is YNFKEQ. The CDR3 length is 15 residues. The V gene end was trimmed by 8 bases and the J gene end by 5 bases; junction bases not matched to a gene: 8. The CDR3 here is CASLPLAGETGELFF. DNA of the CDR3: TGTGCCAGCCTCCCCCTAGCGGGGGAAACCGGGGAGCTGTTTTTT.

For the CDR3, the DNA is TGTGCCAGCAGTTTGAGCATCAACTCTGGAAACACCATATATTTT. Residues: CASSLSINSGNTIYF. This chain uses TRBV28 with TRBJ1-3; D ambiguous. Germline CDR1 is MDHEN and CDR2 is SYDVKM. The CDR3 length is 15 residues. Trimming took 3 bases from V and 0 from J, leaving 9 bases between them.